The rows below give T cell receptor beta chains drawn from one sample of a study of graft-versus-host responses after intestinal transplantation. Method: immunoSEQ multiplex PCR; TCRdb's copy keeps in-frame clones and lacks some. The sample has about 48,000 clones; nearly 95% are singletons. The antigens for these receptors are not known. This specimen consisted of unstimulated CD4+ T cells sorted from spleen or lymph node cells, obtained before transplant. The receptor set was obtained from a human donor who was the organ donor for an intestinal transplant. The conserved cysteine and the conserved F or W are not part of the CDR3 here. A D gene is named only where the DNA matches it firmly.

CDR3 protein	D gene	V gene
ASSLGGGLGTEAF	NA	TRBV7-2
ASSSYSGDTQY	NA	TRBV6-5
ASSRNFIGSSYNEQF	NA	TRBV14
ASSAQETQY	NA	TRBV28
ASSPRTSGSSYNEQF	TRBD2	TRBV18
ASSFPPRGGTGGEQF	TRBD2	TRBV7-9
ASKDKREGRGNEQF	TRBD2	TRBV28
ASSWGNYGYT	NA	TRBV5-1
ASAPELGRDEQF	NA	TRBV25-1
ASSPREWGPLYEQY	NA	TRBV9
AWRAGGPQETQY	TRBD2	TRBV30
ASSEVIWAGGGDTQY	TRBD2	TRBV6-1
ASSMGISYGYT	NA	TRBV19
ASSLGSGRIRETQY	TRBD2	TRBV7-9
ASSPGLAANTGELF	TRBD2	TRBV14
ASSSPGTGLYEQY	TRBD1	TRBV4-1
ASSLPTGFYEQY	NA	TRBV7-2
ASTLQGANTGELF	TRBD1	TRBV6-5
SVWGPVTGETQY	NA	TRBV29-1
ASSGGLAYNEQF	TRBD2	TRBV5-5
ASSLGYRGPFSSYNEQF	TRBD1	TRBV28
ASSVRDKDEKLF	NA	TRBV19
AWSPLNEQF	NA	TRBV30
ASRTAAYEQY	NA	TRBV2
ASSGFAPSPLH	NA	TRBV18
ASRKGYTSGSADTQY	TRBD2	TRBV5-1
ASRVWALALNNEQF	NA	TRBV27
SASGGYT	NA	TRBV20-1
ASSKSIAS	NA	TRBV21-1
ASSDSVWRLTDTQY	NA	TRBV6-4
ASRVSGATDTQY	TRBD2	TRBV6-1
ASSIAGSLMEQY	TRBD2	TRBV5-1
ASSVEGRAGPQETQY	NA	TRBV9
ASSIRGDTQY	NA	TRBV19
ASSWPHTGELF	NA	TRBV19
ASSTGTGGVDTQY	TRBD1	TRBV6-5
ASSQADRDSLRGYT	TRBD1	TRBV4-2
ASSLDRGGGNTIY	TRBD1	TRBV7-7
ASSLGDSNQPQH	NA	TRBV7-9
ASSFPPGLAVANTGELF	TRBD2	TRBV5-5
TSSQGGSDGYT	NA	TRBV1
ASSLGFRQF	NA	TRBV11-2
ASSLTSGNTDTQY	TRBD2	TRBV4-2
ASSQELGPGFSGANVLT	NA	TRBV4-3
ASSLEGGRAPTNEQF	TRBD2	TRBV7-3
ASSSAGGDEKLF	TRBD1	TRBV10-1
ASSEVGYGYT	NA	TRBV6-1
ASSSGTSTDTQY	NA	TRBV11-3
ASRPGTYNEKLF	NA	TRBV6-5
ASSLAGTGHYEQY	TRBD1	TRBV5-4